The source of this T cell receptor beta chain is a study of CD8 T cells in Susac syndrome. The CDR3 is made up of 12 amino acids. Between the trimmed V and J ends, which lost 5 bases and 10 bases, there was a span of 15 bases. CDR1 and CDR2 from the germline V gene are DFQATT and SNEGSKA (reference sequence). High-throughput TCR beta sequencing covered peripheral CD8+ and CD4+ T cells. It was with random hexamers that 0.5 to 1 ug RNA was reverse transcribed. TCRdb independently ran MiXCR on the immunoSEQ multiplex PCR reads; one entry per CDR3 protein. The data hold 65,000 to 85,000 distinct CDR3 sequences, with about 93% observed a single time.

What was sequenced was CD8+ T cells from PBMCs. The chain couples TRBV20-1 to TRBJ2-1; no definite D call. The receptor's source is a human donor with Susac syndrome. The CDR3: CSAETDDGEQFF. The CDR3 coding sequence is TGCAGTGCTGAGACCGATGACGGCGAGCAGTTCTTC.